The 2 T cell receptor beta chains below come from one sample, sequenced in a study of CD8 T cells in ankylosing spondylitis. One entry per CDR3 protein results from TCRdb running MiXCR on the 5' RACE reads. The sample has around 160,000 distinct CDR3 sequences, 11% seen once. What was sequenced was blood, either unsorted or a sorted T cell fraction (not recorded which). The receptors derive from a male donor with ankylosing spondylitis or in good health (not recorded which).

Ten or more counts support this clonotype. V is TRBV5-1 and J is TRBJ1-4; D is unclear. The ends were cut back, 1 base at V and 8 bases at J, with 12 bases in the middle. The CDR3 spans 14 residues. CDR1 and CDR2 from the germline V gene are SGHRS and YFSETQ. The CDR3 loop reads CASSLMPGREKLFF. The CDR3 DNA is TGCGCCAGCAGCTTGATGCCAGGCAGAGAAAAACTGTTTTTT. The whole variable domain, filled in from reference TRBV5-1 and TRBJ1-4, reads KAGVTQTPRYLIKTRGQQVTLSCSPISGHRSVSWYQQTPGQGLQFLFEYFSETQRNKGNFPGRFSGRQFSNSRSEMNVSTLELGDSALYLCASSLMPGREKLFFGSGTQLSVL.

The chain carries TRBV12-3 or TRBV12-4 and TRBJ1-5; no firm D call. V shed 7 bases and J shed 5 bases, with 9 bases lying between them. The CDR3 covers 12 residues. CDR3 amino acids: CASKGDHQPQHF. The CDR3 DNA is TGTGCCAGCAAGGGCGATCATCAGCCCCAGCATTTT.